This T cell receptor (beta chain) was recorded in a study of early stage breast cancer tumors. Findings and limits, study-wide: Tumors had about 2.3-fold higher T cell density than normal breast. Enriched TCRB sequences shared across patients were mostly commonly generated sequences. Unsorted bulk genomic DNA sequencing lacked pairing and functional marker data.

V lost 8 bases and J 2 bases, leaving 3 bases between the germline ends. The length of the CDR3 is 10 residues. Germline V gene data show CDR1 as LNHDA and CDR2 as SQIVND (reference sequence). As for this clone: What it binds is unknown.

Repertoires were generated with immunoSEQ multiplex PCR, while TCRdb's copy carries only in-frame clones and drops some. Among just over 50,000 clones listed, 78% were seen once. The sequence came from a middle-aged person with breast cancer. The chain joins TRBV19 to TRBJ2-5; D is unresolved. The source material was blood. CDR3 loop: CASGQETQYF. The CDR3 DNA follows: TGTGCCAGTGGACAAGAGACCCAGTACTTC.